The clone carrying this T cell receptor (beta chain) has a count of ten or more. The antigen is undetermined. RNA isolated from unsorted whole blood supplied the blood RNA, with germline DNA also extracted. The researchers drew about 4 milliliters of peripheral blood before surgery. TCR beta cDNA was reverse-transcribed from roughly 520 ng of total RNA. The reaction used a constant-region primer and ProtoScript II reverse transcriptase. Libraries for TCR beta were built through three nested multiplex PCR rounds, which together made up a slightly modified ARM-PCR procedure. The two initial PCR rounds, about 9 cycles each, used TRBV1-TRBV30 forward and C-beta reverse primers. TCRdb passed the multiplex PCR reads through MiXCR, listing each CDR3 protein once. The sample records about 180,000 distinct CDR3 sequences, 50% to 75% being singletons. The entry originates in a study of tumor-infiltrating lymphocytes in primary liver carcinoma.

CDR1 is SGHAT, CDR2 FQNNGV, per germline. Between the trimmed V and J ends, which lost 1 base and 5 bases, there was a span of 11 bases. The CDR3 spans 15 residues. Study-wide points: Tumor specimens were characterized by a significantly higher top-250-clone fraction than blood (p = 0.039). Tumor-adjacent and tumor-blood pairs showed less overlap than tumor region pairs.

The origin of this receptor is a middle-aged man with primary liver carcinoma and hepatitis B virus infection. This chain uses TRBV11-2 with TRBJ2-2; D remains unclear. Sequencing input: peripheral blood. The CDR3 here is CASSLGGGWTGELFF. In DNA form, the CDR3 reads TGTGCCAGCAGCTTAGGCGGCGGCTGGACCGGGGAGCTGTTTTTT.